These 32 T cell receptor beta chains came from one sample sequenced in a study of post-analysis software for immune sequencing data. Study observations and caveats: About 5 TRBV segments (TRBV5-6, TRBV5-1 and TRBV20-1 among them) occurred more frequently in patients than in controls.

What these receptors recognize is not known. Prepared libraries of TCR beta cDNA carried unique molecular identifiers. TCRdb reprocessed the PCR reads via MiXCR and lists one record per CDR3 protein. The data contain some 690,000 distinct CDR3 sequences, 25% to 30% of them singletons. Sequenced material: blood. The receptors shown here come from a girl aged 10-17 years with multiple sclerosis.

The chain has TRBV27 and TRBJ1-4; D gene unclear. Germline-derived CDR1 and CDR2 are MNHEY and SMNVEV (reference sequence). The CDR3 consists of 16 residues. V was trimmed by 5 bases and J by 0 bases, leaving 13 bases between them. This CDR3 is CASSPSTGSTNEKLFF. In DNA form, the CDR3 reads TGTGCCAGCAGTCCCTCAACCGGGTCAACTAATGAAAAACTGTTTTTT.

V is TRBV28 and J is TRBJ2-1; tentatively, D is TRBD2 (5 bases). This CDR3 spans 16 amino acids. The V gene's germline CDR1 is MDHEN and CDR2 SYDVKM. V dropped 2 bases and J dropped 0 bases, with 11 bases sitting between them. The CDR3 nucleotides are TGTGCCAGCAGTTTAAGTACGGGATTCTCCTACAATGAGCAGTTCTTC. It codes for CASSLSTGFSYNEQFF.

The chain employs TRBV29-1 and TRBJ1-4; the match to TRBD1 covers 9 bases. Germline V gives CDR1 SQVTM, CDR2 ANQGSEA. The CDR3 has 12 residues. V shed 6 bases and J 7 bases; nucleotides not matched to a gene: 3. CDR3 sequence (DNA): TGCAGCGTGAGGACAGGGGCTGAAAAACTGTTTTTT. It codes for CSVRTGAEKLFF.

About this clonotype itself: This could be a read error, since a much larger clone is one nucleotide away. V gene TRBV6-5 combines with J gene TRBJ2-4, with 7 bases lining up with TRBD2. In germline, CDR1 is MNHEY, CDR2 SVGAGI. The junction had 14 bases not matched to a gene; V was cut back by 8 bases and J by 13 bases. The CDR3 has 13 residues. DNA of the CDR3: TGTGCCAGCGGGTCTAGCGGATTGTTTGAGCAGTACTTC. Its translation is CASGSSGLFEQYF.

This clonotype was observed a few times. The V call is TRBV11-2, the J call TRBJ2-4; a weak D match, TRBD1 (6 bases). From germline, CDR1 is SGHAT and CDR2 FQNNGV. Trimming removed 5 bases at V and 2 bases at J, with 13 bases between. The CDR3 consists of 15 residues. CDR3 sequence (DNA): TGTGCCAGCAGCCCAGATGACAGGTCCAAAAACATTCAGTACTTC. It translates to CASSPDDRSKNIQYF. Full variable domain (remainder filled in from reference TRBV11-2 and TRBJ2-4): EAGVAQSPRYKIIEKRQSVAFWCNPISGHATLYWYQQILGQGPKLLIQFQNNGVVDDSQLPKDRFSAERLKGVDSTLKIQPAKLEDSAVYLCASSPDDRSKNIQYFGAGTRLSVL.

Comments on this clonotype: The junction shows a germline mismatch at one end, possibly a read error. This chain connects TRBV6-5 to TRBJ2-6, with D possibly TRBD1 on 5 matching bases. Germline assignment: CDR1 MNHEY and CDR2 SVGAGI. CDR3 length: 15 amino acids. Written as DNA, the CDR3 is TGTGCCGGCAGTTACAGGCGCTCTGGGGCCAACGTCCTGACTTTC. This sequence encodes CAGSYRRSGANVLTF.

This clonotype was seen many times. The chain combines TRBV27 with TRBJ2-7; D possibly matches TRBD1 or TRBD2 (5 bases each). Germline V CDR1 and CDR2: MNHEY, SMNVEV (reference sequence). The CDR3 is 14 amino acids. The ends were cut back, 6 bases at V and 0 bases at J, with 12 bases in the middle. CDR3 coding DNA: TGTGCCAGCAGCCGGGACCCAAGCTCCTACGAGCAGTACTTC. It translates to CASSRDPSSYEQYF.

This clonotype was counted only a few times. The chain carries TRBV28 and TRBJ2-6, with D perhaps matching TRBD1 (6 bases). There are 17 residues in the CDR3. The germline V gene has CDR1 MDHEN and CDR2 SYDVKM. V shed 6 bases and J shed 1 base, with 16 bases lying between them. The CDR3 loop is CASRRPGQLSGANVLTF. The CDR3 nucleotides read TGTGCCAGCAGGAGACCGGGACAATTATCTGGGGCCAACGTCCTGACTTTC.

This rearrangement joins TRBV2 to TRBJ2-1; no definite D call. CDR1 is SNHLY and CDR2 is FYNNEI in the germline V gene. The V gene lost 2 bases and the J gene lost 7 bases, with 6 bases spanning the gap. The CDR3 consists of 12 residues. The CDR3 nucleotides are TGTGCCAGCAGTGAAAGGTTGAATGAGCAGTTCTTC. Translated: CASSERLNEQFF.

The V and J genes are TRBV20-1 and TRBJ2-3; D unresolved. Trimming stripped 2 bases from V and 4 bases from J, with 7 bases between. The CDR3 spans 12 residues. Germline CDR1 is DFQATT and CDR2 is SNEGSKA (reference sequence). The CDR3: CSARKRSDTQYF. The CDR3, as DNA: TGCAGTGCTAGAAAGCGTTCAGATACGCAGTATTTT.

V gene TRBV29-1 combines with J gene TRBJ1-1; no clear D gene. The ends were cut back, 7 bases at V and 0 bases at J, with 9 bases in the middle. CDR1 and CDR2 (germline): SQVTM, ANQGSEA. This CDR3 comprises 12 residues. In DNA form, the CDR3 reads TGCAGCGCCGGACGGATGAACACTGAAGCTTTCTTT. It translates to CSAGRMNTEAFF.

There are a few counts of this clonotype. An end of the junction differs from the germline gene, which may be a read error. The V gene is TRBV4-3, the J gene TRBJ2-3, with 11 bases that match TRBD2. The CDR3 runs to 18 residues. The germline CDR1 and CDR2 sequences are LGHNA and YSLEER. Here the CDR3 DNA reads TGCGCCAGCAGCCAAGAACTAGCGGGAGCCGTGAGCACAGATACACAGTATTTT. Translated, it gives CASSQELAGAVSTDTQYF.

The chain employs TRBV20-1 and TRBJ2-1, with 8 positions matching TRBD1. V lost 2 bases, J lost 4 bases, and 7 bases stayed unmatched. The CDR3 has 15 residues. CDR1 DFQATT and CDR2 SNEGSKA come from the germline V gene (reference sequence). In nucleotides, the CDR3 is TGCAGTGCTAGATCAGACAGGGGTTTGTACAATGAGCAGTTCTTC. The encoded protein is CSARSDRGLYNEQFF.

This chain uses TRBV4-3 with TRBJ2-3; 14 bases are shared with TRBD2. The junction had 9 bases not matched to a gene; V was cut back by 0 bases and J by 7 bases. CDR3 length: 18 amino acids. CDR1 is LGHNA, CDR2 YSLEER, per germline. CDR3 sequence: CASSQDGVGLAGGYTQYF. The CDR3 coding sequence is TGCGCCAGCAGCCAAGACGGGGTTGGACTAGCGGGAGGATATACGCAGTATTTT.

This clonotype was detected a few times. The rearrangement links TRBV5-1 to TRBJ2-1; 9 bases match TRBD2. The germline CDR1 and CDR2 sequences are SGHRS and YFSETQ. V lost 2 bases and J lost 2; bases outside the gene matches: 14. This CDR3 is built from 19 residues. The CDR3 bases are TGCGCCAGCAGCTTTGGATCTTCTGTGGCGGGAGGGCCCTACAATGAGCAGTTCTTC. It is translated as CASSFGSSVAGGPYNEQFF.

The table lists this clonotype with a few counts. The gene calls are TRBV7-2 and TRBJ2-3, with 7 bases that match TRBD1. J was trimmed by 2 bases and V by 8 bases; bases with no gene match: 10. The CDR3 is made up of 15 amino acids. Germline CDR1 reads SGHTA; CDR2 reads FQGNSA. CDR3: CASGRQGSHTDTQYF. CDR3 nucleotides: TGTGCCAGCGGCCGACAGGGAAGCCACACAGATACGCAGTATTTT.

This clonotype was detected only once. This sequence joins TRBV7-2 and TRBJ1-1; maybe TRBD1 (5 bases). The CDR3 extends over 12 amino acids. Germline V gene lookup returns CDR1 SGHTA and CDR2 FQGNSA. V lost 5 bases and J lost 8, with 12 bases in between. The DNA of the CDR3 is TGTGCCAGCAGCCCCAATAGACAGGAAGCTTTCTTT. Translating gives CASSPNRQEAFF.

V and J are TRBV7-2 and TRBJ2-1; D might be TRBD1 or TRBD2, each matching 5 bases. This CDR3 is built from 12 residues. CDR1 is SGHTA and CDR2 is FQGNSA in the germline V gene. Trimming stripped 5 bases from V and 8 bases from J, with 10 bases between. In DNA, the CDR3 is TGTGCCAGCAGCCATGGGGGTTATGAGCAGTTCTTC. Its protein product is CASSHGGYEQFF.

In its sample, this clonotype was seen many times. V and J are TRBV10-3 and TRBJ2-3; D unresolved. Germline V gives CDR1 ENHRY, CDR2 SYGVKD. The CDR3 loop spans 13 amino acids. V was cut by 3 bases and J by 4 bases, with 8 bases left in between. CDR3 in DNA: TGTGCCATCAGTGACGGGTTAGCAGATACGCAGTATTTT. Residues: CAISDGLADTQYF.

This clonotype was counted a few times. The CDR3 is CASSPNRDIWDEKLFF. Here the CDR3 DNA reads TGTGCCAGCAGCCCGAATAGGGACATCTGGGACGAAAAACTGTTTTTT. This chain joins TRBV7-9 and TRBJ1-4; possible D gene TRBD1, 6 bases. Germline-derived CDR1 and CDR2 are SEHNR and FQNEAQ (reference sequence). The V end was cut by 5 bases, the J end by 8 bases, with 21 bases between. CDR3 size: 16 residues. The variable domain in full, with the rest retrieved from reference TRBV7-9 and TRBJ1-4, is DTGVSQNPRHKITKRGQNVTFRCDPISEHNRLYWYRQTLGQGPEFLTYFQNEAQLEKSRLLSDRFSAERPKGSFSTLEIQRTEQGDSAMYLCASSPNRDIWDEKLFFGSGTQLSVL.

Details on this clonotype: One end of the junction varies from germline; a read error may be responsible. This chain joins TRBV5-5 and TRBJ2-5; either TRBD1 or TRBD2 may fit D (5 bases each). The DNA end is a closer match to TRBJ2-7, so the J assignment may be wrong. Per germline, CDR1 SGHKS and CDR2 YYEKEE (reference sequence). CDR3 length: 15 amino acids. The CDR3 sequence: CAGSLGRRTRDEQYF. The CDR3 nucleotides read TGTGCCGGCAGCTTGGGACGGCGAACTAGGGACGAGCAGTACTTC.

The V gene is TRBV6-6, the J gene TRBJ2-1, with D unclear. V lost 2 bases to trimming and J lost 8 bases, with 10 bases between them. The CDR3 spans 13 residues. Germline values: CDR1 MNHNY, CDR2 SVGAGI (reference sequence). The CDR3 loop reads CASSYVGLDEQFF. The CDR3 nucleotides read TGTGCCAGCAGTTACGTGGGGTTGGATGAGCAGTTCTTC.

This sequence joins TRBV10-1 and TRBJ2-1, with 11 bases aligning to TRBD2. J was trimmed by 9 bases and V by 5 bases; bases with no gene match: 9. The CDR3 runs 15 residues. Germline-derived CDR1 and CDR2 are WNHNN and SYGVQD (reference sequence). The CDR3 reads CASSRTLAGVGEQFF. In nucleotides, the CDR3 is TGCGCCAGCAGTAGGACACTAGCGGGAGTTGGTGAGCAGTTCTTC.

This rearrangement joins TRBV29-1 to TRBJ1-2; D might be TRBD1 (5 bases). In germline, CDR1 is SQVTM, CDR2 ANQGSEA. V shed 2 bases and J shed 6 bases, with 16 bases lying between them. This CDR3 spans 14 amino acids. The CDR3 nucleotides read TGCAGCGTTGAAATAAAAGGGCTGGGGGATGGCTACACCTTC. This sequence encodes CSVEIKGLGDGYTF.

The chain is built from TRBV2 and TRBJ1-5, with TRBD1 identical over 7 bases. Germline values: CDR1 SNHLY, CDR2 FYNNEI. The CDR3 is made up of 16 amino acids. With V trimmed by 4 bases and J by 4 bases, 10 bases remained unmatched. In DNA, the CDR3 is TGTGCCAGCAGTGGACTTAGACAGGGAGAAAATCAGCCCCAGCATTTT. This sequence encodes CASSGLRQGENQPQHF.

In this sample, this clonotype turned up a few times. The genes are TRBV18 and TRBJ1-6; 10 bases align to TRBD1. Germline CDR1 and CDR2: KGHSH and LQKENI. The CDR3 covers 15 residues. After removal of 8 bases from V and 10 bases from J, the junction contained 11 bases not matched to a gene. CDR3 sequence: CASTTGTGVGSPLHF. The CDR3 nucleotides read TGTGCCAGCACTACCGGGACAGGGGTTGGCTCACCCCTCCACTTT.

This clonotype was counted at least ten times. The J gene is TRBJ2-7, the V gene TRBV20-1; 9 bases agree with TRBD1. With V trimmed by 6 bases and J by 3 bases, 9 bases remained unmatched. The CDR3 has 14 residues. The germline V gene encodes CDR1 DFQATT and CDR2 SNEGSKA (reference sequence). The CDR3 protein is CSAESSGQGYEQYF. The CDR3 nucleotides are TGCAGTGCCGAGAGTTCGGGACAGGGCTACGAGCAGTACTTC.

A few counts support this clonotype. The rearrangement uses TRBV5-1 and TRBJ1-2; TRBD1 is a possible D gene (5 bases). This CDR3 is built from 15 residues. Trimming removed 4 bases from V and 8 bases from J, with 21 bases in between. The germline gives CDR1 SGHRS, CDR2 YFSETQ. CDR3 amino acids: CASSPHGGDSGGYTF. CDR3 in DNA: TGCGCCAGCAGCCCCCACGGGGGGGACTCGGGGGGCTACACCTTC.

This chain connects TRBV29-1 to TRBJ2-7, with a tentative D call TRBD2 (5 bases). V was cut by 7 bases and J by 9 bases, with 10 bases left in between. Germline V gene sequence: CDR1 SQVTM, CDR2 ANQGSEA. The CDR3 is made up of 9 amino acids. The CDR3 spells CSAPTRQYF. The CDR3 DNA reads TGCAGCGCCCCTACTAGGCAGTACTTC.

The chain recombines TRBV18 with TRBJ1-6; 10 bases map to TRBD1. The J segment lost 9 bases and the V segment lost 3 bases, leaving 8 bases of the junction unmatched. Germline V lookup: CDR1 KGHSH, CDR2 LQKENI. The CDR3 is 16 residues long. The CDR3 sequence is CASSPETGGSGSPLHF. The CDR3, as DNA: TGTGCCAGCTCACCGGAGACAGGGGGCAGCGGTTCACCCCTCCACTTT.

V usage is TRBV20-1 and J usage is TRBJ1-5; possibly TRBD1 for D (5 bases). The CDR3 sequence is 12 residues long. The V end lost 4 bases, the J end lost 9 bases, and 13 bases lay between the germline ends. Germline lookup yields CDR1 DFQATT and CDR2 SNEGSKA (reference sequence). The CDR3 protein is CSATDTGGPQHF. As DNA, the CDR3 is TGCAGTGCTACAGACACCGGGGGGCCCCAGCATTTT.

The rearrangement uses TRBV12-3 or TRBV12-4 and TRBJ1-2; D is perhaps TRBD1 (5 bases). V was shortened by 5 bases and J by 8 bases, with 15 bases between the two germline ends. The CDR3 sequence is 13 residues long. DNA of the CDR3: TGTGCCAGCAGTCCCGGGACCCCAAGGGGCTACACCTTC. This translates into CASSPGTPRGYTF.